What follows are 4 T cell receptor beta chains derived from one specimen sequenced in a study of CD8+ T cells in alopecia areata. RNA, once extracted, was reverse transcribed into cDNA for use as the sequencing template. Profiled with immunoSEQ multiplex PCR; TCRdb holds only in-frame clones, not every one. The table includes about 69,000 clones, roughly three fifths detected once. The starting material was CD8+ T cells sorted from blood, obtained at week 0. These receptor sequences come from a human donor with alopecia areata.

This clone was counted between two and nine times. The rearrangement joins TRBV30 to TRBJ2-3; 10 bases line up with TRBD2. This CDR3 has 15 residues. Per germline, CDR1 GTSNPN and CDR2 SVGIG (reference sequence). Losses at the gene ends were 1 base for V and 6 bases for J; bases not matched to a gene: 7. CDR3 protein: CAWSGLAGKRDTQYF. CDR3 DNA: TGTGCCTGGAGTGGACTAGCGGGTAAACGGGATACGCAGTATTTT.

V is TRBV30 and J is TRBJ2-5; possibly TRBD1 or TRBD2 for D (7 bases each). CDR1 GTSNPN and CDR2 SVGIG come from the germline V gene (reference sequence). The V and J ends lost 6 bases and 5 bases respectively, with 22 bases between them. This CDR3 region has 15 residues. The DNA for the CDR3 is TGTGCCTGCCAGGGGGGGACAGTTGTTCCGGAGACCCAGTACTTC. Protein: CACQGGTVVPETQYF.

This chain links TRBV10-3 with TRBJ2-7; D call uncertain. Between the trimmed V and J ends, which lost 3 bases and 1 base, there was a span of 4 bases. The CDR3 runs to 12 residues. Germline CDR1 reads ENHRY; CDR2 reads SYGVKD. The CDR3 bases are TGTGCCATCAGTGACGTATCCTACGAGCAGTACTTC. The encoded protein is CAISDVSYEQYF.

The sample holds one count of this clone. This chain connects TRBV9 to TRBJ2-7; D unclear. CDR3 length: 16 residues. Trimming stripped 0 bases from V and 2 bases from J, with 15 bases between. Germline CDR1 SGDLS, CDR2 YYNGEE. This chain's CDR3 is CASSVESRPTPYEQYF. The CDR3 coding sequence is TGTGCCAGCAGCGTAGAGTCCAGACCAACCCCCTACGAGCAGTACTTC. The whole variable domain, filled in from reference TRBV9 and TRBJ2-7, reads DSGVTQTPKHLITATGQRVTLRCSPRSGDLSVYWYQQSLDQGLQFLIQYYNGEERAKGNILERFSAQQFPDLHSELNLSSLELGDSALYFCASSVESRPTPYEQYFGPGTRLTVT.